Listed here is a single TCR beta chain. What it recognizes is unknown. Assay used: immunoSEQ multiplex PCR; TCRdb lists only in-frame clones, some missing. The sample has some 31,000 clones, approximately 90% seen once. This specimen belongs to a study of T cells in tuberculosis. Findings and limits, study-wide: Active tuberculosis TCR-alpha repertoires lay closer to GMM-specific TCRs than IGRA-negative controls, suggesting clonal expansion.

As to time point: new active TB diagnosis, blood taken before or within 7 days of starting treatment. Active tuberculosis patients were new diagnoses, HIV-seronegative, South African, and aged 18 years or older. Confirmation came from sputum smear and/or culture positivity for M. tuberculosis. On average around 100,000 T cells per donor were immunosequenced. This sequence originates from an adult with tuberculosis. The source material was PBMCs, sampled at tuberculosis diagnosis.

The CDR3 spells CASSARTSGGPQGTGELFF. Written as DNA, the CDR3 is TGTGCCAGCAGCGCCAGGACTAGCGGGGGCCCTCAGGGCACCGGGGAGCTGTTTTTT. V usage is TRBV9 and J usage is TRBJ2-2, with 13 bases matching TRBD2. The CDR3 runs 19 residues. CDR1 and CDR2 from the germline V gene are SGDLS and YYNGEE. Trimming at V came to 3 bases and at J to 4 bases, leaving 12 bases not matched to a gene.